This T cell receptor (beta chain) came from a study of CD8 T cells in ankylosing spondylitis. Quantitative 5'-RACE with molecular barcodes produced the TCR beta libraries. TCRdb re-called the 5' RACE reads through MiXCR, storing one row per CDR3 protein. This table holds about 130,000 distinct CDR3 sequences, around 9% found once. Germline-derived CDR1 and CDR2 are DFQATT and SNEGSKA (reference sequence). The CDR3 runs to 14 residues. V shed 4 bases and J 2 bases; nucleotides not matched to a gene: 3. This TCR was recovered from a male donor with ankylosing spondylitis or in good health (not recorded which). Sequencing was carried out using blood, either unsorted or a sorted T cell fraction (not recorded which). The chain employs TRBV20-1 and TRBJ2-1, with TRBD2 matching over 9 bases. The CDR3 reads CSATRTSAYNEQFF. CDR3 sequence (DNA): TGCAGTGCTACCAGGACTAGCGCCTACAATGAGCAGTTCTTC.